This T cell receptor beta chain was obtained from a study of shared clonotypes between healthy human individuals. Overall study findings and caveats: Limited genetic and exposure-history diversity came from having few donors.

With respect to this clone: Its antigen is undetermined. The sample carries other DNA sequences with the same CDR3.

Sequencing was performed with immunoSEQ multiplex PCR; in TCRdb, only in-frame clones are kept and a portion is missing. This table holds approximately 1.4 million clones, approximately 98% found once. In germline, CDR1 is SGHRS, CDR2 YFSETQ. V gave up 4 bases and J gave up 8 bases; unmatched junction bases: 6. The CDR3 sequence is 14 residues long. The source material was naive CD4+ T cells sorted from blood. The subset here: CD45RA+ positively selected. V gene TRBV5-1 combines with J gene TRBJ2-2; 9 bases agree with TRBD1. This receptor was taken from a man aged 25 to 45 in good health. The CDR3 DNA reads TGCGCCAGCAGCCCGGGACAGGGTGGAGGGGAGCTGTTTTTT. It specifies CASSPGQGGGELFF.